This paragraph reports one TCR beta chain. The sample belongs to a study of T cells in women clearing cervical HPV infection. Method: immunoSEQ multiplex PCR; TCRdb's copy keeps in-frame clones and lacks some. This table holds about 34,000 clones. What was sequenced was blood buffy coat. The origin of this receptor is a woman aged 18 to 75 with a cervical HPV16 infection that either progressed to CIN3+ or cleared (not recorded which).

The sequenced CDR3 bases are TGTGCCAGCAGCTTAAGAGGGGGTTACACAGATACG. It translates to CASSLRGGYTDT. The complete CDR3 protein is CASSLRGGYTDTQYF. The chain has TRBV7-3 and TRBJ2-3; TRBD1 is a possible D gene (6 bases). Read data end 3 residues before the CDR3 end; the end is taken from the germline J gene. CDR3 length equals 15 residues. From germline, CDR1 is SGHTA and CDR2 FQGTGA. The ends were cut back, 1 base at V and 2 bases at J, with 10 bases in the middle.